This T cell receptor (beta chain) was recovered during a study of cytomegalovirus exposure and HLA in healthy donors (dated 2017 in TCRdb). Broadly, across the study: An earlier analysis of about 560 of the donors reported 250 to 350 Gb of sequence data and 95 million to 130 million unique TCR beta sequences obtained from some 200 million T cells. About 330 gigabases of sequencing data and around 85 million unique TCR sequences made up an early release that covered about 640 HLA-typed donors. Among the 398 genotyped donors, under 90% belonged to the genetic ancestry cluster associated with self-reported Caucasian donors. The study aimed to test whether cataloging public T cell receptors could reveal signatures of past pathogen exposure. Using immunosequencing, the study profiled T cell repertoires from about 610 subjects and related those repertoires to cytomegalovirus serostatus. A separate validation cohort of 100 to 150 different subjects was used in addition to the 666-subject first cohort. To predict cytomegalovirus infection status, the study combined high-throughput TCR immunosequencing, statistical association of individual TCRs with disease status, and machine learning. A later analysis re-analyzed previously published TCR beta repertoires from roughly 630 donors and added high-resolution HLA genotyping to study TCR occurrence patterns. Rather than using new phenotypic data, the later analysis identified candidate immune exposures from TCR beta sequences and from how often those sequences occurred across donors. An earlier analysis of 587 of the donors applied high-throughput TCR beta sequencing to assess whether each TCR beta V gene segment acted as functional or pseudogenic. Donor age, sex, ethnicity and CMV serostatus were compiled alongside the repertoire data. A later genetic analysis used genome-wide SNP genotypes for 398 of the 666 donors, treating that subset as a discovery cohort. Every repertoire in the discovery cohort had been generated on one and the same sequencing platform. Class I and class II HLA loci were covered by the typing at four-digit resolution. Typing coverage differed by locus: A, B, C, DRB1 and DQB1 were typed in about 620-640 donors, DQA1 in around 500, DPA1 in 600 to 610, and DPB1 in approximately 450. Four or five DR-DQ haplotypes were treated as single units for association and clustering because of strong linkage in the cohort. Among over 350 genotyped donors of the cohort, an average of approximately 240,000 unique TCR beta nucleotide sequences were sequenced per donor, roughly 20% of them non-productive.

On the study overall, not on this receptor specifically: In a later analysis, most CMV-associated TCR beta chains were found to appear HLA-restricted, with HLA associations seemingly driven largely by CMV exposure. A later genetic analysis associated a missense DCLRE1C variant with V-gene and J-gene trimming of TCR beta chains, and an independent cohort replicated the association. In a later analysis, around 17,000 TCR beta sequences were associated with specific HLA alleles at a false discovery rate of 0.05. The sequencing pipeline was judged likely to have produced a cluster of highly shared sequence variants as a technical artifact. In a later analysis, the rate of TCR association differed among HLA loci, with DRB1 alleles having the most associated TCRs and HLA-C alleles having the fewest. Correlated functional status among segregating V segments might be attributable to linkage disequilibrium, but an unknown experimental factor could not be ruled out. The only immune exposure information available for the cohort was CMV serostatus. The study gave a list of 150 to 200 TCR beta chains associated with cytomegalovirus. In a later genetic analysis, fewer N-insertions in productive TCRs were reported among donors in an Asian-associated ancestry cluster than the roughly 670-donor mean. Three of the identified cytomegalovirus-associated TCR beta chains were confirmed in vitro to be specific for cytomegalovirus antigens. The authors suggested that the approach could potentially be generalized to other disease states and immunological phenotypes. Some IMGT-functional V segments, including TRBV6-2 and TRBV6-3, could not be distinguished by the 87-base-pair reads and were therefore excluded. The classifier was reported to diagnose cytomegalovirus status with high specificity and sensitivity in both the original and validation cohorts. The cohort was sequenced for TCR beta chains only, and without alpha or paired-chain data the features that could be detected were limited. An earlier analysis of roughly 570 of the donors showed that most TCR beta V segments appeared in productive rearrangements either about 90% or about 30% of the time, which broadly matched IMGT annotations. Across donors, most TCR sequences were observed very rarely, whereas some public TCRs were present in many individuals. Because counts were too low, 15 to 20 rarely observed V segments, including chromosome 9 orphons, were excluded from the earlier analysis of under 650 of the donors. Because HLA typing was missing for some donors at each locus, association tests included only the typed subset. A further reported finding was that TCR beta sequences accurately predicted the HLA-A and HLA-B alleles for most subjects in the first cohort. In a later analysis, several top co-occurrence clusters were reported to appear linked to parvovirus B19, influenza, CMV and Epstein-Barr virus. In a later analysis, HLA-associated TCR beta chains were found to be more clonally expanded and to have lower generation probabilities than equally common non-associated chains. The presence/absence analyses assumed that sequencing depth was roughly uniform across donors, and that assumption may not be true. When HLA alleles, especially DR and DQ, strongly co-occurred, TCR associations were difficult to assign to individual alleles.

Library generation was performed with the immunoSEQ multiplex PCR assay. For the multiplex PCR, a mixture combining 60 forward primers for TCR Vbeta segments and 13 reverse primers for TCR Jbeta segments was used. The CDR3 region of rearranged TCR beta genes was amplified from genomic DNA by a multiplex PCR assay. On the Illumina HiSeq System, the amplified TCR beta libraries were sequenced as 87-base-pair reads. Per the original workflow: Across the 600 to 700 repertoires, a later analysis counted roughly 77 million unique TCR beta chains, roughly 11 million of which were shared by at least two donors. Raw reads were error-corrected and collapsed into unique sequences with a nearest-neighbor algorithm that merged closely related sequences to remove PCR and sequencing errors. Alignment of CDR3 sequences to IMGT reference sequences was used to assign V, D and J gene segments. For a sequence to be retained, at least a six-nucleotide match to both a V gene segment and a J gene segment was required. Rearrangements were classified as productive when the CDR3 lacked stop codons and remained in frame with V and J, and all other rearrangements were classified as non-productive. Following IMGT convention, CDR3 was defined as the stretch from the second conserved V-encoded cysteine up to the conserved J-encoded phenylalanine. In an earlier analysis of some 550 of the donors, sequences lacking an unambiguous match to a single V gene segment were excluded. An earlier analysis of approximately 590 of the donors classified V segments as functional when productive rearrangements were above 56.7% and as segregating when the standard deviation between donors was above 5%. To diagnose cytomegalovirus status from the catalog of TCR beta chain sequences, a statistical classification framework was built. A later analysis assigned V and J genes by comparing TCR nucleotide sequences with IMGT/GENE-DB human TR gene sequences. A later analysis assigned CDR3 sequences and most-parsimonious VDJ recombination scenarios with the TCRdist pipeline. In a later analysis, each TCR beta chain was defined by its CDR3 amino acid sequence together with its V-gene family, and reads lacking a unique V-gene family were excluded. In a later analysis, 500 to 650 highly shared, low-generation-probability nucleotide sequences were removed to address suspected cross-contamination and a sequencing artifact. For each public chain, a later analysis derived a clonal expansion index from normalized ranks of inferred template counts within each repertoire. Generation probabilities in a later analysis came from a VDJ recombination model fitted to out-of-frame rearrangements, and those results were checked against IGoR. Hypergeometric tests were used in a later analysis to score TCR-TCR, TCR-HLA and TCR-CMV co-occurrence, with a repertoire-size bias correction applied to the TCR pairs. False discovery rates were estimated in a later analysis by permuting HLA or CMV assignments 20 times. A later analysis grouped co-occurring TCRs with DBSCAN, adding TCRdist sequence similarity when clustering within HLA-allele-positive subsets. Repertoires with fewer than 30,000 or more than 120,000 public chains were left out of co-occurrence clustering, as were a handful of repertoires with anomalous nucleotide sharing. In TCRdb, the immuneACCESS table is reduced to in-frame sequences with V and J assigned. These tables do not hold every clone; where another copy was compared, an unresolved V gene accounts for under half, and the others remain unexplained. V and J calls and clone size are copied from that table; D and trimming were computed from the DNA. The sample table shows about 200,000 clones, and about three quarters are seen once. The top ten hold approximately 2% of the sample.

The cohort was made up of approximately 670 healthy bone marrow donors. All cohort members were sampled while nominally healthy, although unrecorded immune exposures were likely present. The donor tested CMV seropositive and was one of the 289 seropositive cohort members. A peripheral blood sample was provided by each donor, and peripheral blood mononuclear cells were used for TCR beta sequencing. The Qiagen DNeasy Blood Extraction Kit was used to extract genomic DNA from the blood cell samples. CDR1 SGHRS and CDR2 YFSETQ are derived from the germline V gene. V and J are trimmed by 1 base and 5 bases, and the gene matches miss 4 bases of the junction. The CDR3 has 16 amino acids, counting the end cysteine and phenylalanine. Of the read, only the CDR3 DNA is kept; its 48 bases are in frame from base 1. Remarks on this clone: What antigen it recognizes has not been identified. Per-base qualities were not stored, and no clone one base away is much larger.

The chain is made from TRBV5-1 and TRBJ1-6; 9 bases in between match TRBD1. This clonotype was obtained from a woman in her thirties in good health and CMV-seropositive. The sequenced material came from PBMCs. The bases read TGCGCCAGCAGCTTGTCGGGACAGGGAAATAATTCACCCCTCCACTTT. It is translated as CASSLSGQGNNSPLHF.